One sample yielded the 2 T cell receptor beta chains listed below, sequenced in a study of blood T cell repertoires in COVID-19. Data came from immunoSEQ multiplex PCR; TCRdb stores just in-frame clones and leaves some out. The table shows more than 200,000 clones, with roughly 82% occurring only once. The sample consisted of peripheral blood. All receptors derive from a woman aged 80 or older with active or convalescent COVID-19.

The chain links TRBV9 to TRBJ1-3; D is ambiguous. Trimming pared 0 bases from V and 0 bases from J, leaving 10 bases between. The CDR3 has 16 residues. Germline loops: CDR1 SGDLS, CDR2 YYNGEE. This chain's CDR3 is CASSVGGEGSGNTIYF. In DNA form, the CDR3 reads TGTGCCAGCAGCGTAGGCGGCGAGGGCTCTGGAAACACCATATATTTT.

The gene calls are TRBV7-9 and TRBJ2-2; maybe TRBD1 (5 bases). The germline V gene encodes CDR1 SEHNR and CDR2 FQNEAQ (reference sequence). V lost 5 bases and J lost 3, with 16 bases in between. The CDR3 consists of 16 residues. The CDR3, as DNA: TGTGCCAGCAGCCTCACCAACAGGCTTTACACCGGGGAGCTGTTTTTT. Translation: CASSLTNRLYTGELFF. Full variable domain (remainder filled in from reference TRBV7-9 and TRBJ2-2): DTGVSQNPRHKITKRGQNVTFRCDPISEHNRLYWYRQTLGQGPEFLTYFQNEAQLEKSRLLSDRFSAERPKGSFSTLEIQRTEQGDSAMYLCASSLTNRLYTGELFFGEGSRLTVL.